These T cell receptor beta chains were read from a single sample in a study of technical replicates of blood from a handful of donors. The data were produced by immunoSEQ multiplex PCR, yet TCRdb's version contains in-frame clones alone and is incomplete. The sample includes fewer than 90,000 clones, around 94% seen only once; the top ten take under 0.5%. Sequencing was done on a sample of T cells isolated from PBMCs. The receptors originated from a human donor in good health. The CDR3 runs from the conserved cysteine through the conserved F or W. A D gene is named only where the DNA matches it firmly. The size entry is marked missing in some rows and otherwise reads once, few, many or a size class.

clone_size j_call d_call v_call cdr3_aa cdr3_nt
NA TRBJ2-2 TRBD2 TRBV29-1 CSVAGLAGAGELFF TGCAGCGTCGCGGGACTAGCGGGAGCCGGGGAGCTGTTTTTT
NA TRBJ2-5 TRBD2 TRBV11-3 CASSPRLAGAQETQYF TGTGCCAGCAGCCCTCGACTAGCGGGAGCCCAAGAGACCCAGTACTTC
NA TRBJ2-3 TRBD2 TRBV7-3 CASSSRLAGTQYF TGTGCCAGCAGCTCCAGACTAGCGGGAACGCAGTATTTT
NA TRBJ1-1 NA TRBV6-5 CASSYLGLSTEAFF TGTGCCAGCAGTTACTTGGGACTCAGCACTGAAGCTTTCTTT
NA TRBJ2-7 NA TRBV2 CASSRSSGEQYF TGTGCCAGCAGCAGATCGTCTGGTGAGCAGTACTTC
once TRBJ2-1 NA TRBV19 CASSLASYNEQFF TGTGCCAGTAGTTTGGCCTCCTACAATGAGCAGTTCTTC
NA TRBJ2-7 TRBD1 TRBV7-3 CASSVGGNEQYF TGTGCCAGCAGCGTAGGGGGCAACGAGCAGTACTTC
few TRBJ2-7 NA TRBV18 CASSPRVAGVNYEQYF TGTGCCAGCTCACCACGTGTTGCCGGGGTAAACTACGAGCAGTACTTC
NA TRBJ2-7 TRBD1 TRBV2 CASSFSGGYEQYF TGTGCCAGCAGTTTTTCAGGGGGCTACGAGCAGTACTTC
NA TRBJ1-5 TRBD1 TRBV15 CATSRPGQGAYQPQHF TGTGCCACCAGCAGGCCGGGACAGGGGGCGTATCAGCCCCAGCATTTT
NA TRBJ2-1 TRBD2 TRBV6-5 CASSYSFGTSKNEQFF TGTGCCAGCAGTTACTCATTCGGGACTAGCAAGAATGAGCAGTTCTTC
NA TRBJ2-1 TRBD2 TRBV9 CASSVGLAGYNEQFF TGTGCCAGCAGCGTAGGGCTAGCGGGTTACAATGAGCAGTTCTTC
NA TRBJ1-1 TRBD1 TRBV5-4 CASRTLGVLQGAAFF TGTGCCAGCAGAACCTTGGGGGTTCTACAGGGGGCAGCTTTCTTT
NA TRBJ2-7 TRBD2 TRBV4-3 CASSPQGLVASYEQYF TGCGCCAGCAGCCCTCAGGGACTAGTTGCGTCCTACGAGCAGTACTTC
NA TRBJ2-7 TRBD2 TRBV7-6 CASSPNRGLLADEQYF TGTGCCAGCAGCCCCAACCGGGGTTTGCTAGCGGACGAGCAGTACTTC
NA TRBJ1-1 TRBD1 TRBV20-1 CSADRGEAFF TGCAGTGCTGACAGGGGGGAAGCTTTCTTT
NA TRBJ1-4 NA TRBV7-8 CASSLQGREKLFF TGTGCCAGCAGCTTACAGGGGAGAGAAAAACTGTTTTTT
NA TRBJ2-5 TRBD2 TRBV10-1 CASSLLAGSKETQYF TGCGCCAGCAGTCTGCTAGCGGGTTCTAAAGAGACCCAGTACTTC
NA TRBJ2-7 NA TRBV6-5 CASSRTGVEQYF TGTGCCAGCAGCCGGACTGGAGTCGAGCAGTACTTC
NA TRBJ1-1 TRBD1 TRBV7-3 CASSLTRQGVRTEAFF TGTGCCAGCAGCTTAACCAGACAGGGCGTTCGGACTGAAGCTTTCTTT
NA TRBJ2-7 TRBD1 TRBV4-2 CASSLKTGHYEQYF TGTGCCAGCAGCCTTAAGACAGGGCACTACGAGCAGTACTTC
NA TRBJ1-1 NA TRBV29-1 CSVEQGNTEAFF TGCAGCGTTGAACAGGGGAACACTGAAGCTTTCTTT
NA TRBJ1-5 TRBD1 TRBV10-1 CASSESDETGPYSNQPQHF TGCGCCAGCAGTGAGTCCGACGAGACAGGGCCTTATAGCAATCAGCCCCAGCATTTT
NA TRBJ1-2 NA TRBV27 CASRFGINYGYTF TGTGCCAGCAGGTTCGGTATTAACTATGGCTACACCTTC
NA TRBJ2-1 NA TRBV18 CASSLTSISATSEQFF TGTGCCAGCTCACTGACTTCGATATCAGCAACAAGTGAGCAGTTCTTC
NA TRBJ1-5 NA TRBV23-1 CASSHDSWQPQHF TGCGCCAGCAGTCATGACTCATGGCAGCCCCAGCATTTT
NA TRBJ2-3 TRBD1 TRBV5-1 CASSPRTGPTDTQYF TGCGCCAGCAGCCCAAGGACAGGGCCCACAGATACGCAGTATTTT
NA TRBJ2-1 TRBD2 TRBV9 CASSASGRDSYNEQFF TGTGCCAGCAGCGCCAGCGGGAGGGACTCCTACAATGAGCAGTTCTTC
NA TRBJ2-7 NA TRBV21-1 CASSKKKVEGTGASYEQYF TGTGCCAGCAGCAAGAAAAAGGTGGAGGGGACAGGGGCTTCCTACGAGCAGTACTTC
few TRBJ1-1 NA TRBV4-2 CASSQDLRVTEAFF TGTGCCAGCAGCCAAGATCTCAGGGTCACTGAAGCTTTCTTT
once TRBJ1-5 TRBD1 TRBV28 CASSDRDTGQPQHF TGTGCCAGCTCAGACAGGGATACAGGTCAGCCCCAGCATTTT
NA TRBJ1-1 NA TRBV28 CASSSYTEAFF TGTGCCAGCAGTTCCTACACTGAAGCTTTCTTT